This T cell receptor beta chain comes out of a study of cytomegalovirus exposure and HLA in healthy donors. Findings and limits, study-wide: The study listed approximately 160 cytomegalovirus-associated TCR beta chains. There were a few CMV-associated chains whose specificity for CMV antigens was confirmed in vitro. Most sequenced TCRs were rare (though some public TCRs occurred in many donors).

As regards this clone: What it binds is not known.

The protocol was immunoSEQ multiplex PCR, while the TCRdb copy is restricted to in-frame clones and leaves out a portion. The profile shows 200,000 to 250,000 clones, around 78% of them singletons. This TCR was recovered from a woman aged 18-29 years in good health and CMV-seronegative. Sequencing used PBMCs.

The CDR3 reads CASSKGPHQPQHF. CDR3 bases: TGTGCCAGCAGCAAGGGCCCTCATCAGCCCCAGCATTTT. This chain links TRBV2 with TRBJ1-5; the D is unclear. Trimming stripped 6 bases from V and 5 bases from J, with 11 bases between. The CDR3 sequence is 13 residues long. Germline CDR1 and CDR2: SNHLY and FYNNEI.